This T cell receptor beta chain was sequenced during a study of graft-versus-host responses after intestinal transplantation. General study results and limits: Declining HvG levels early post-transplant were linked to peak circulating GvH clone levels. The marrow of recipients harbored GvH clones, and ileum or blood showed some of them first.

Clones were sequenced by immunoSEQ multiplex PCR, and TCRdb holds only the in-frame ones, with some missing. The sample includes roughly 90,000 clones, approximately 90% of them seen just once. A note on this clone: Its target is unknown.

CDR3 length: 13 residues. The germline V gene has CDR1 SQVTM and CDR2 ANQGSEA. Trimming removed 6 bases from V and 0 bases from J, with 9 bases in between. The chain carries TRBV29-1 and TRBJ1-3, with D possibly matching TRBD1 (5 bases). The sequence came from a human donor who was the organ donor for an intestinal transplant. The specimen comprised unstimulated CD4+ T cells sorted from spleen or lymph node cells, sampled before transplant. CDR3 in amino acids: CSVRGDSGNTIYF. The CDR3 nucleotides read TGCAGCGTAAGGGGCGACTCTGGAAACACCATATATTTT.